The 22 T cell receptor beta chains reported below all come from one sample, sequenced in a study of graft-versus-host responses after intestinal transplantation. Antigens for these TCRs are unknown. This table comes from immunoSEQ multiplex PCR, and its TCRdb copy is limited to in-frame clones, with some not included. The table shows roughly 75,000 clones, with about nine tenths occurring only once. Here the sequenced sample was unstimulated CD4+ T cells sorted from spleen or lymph node cells, taken before intestinal transplant. These receptors originate from a human donor who received an intestinal transplant.

The chain employs TRBV6-1 and TRBJ1-1; TRBD1 agrees at 7 bases. CDR1 MNHNS and CDR2 SASEGT come from the germline V gene. The CDR3 extends over 13 amino acids. V lost 6 bases, J lost 3 bases, and 4 bases stayed unmatched. CDR3 DNA sequence: TGTGCCAGCAGGACGGGACAGTACACTGAAGCTTTCTTT. It encodes CASRTGQYTEAFF.

This sequence joins TRBV7-9 and TRBJ2-7; the match to TRBD1 covers 10 bases. Germline assignment: CDR1 SEHNR and CDR2 FQNEAQ (reference sequence). The CDR3 loop spans 16 amino acids. The V segment lost 7 bases and the J segment 5 bases; nucleotides outside the gene matches: 14. CDR3 nucleotide sequence: TGTGCCAGCAATCCAGGTCCGGGACAGGGGAGCAACGAGCAGTACTTC. Its translation is CASNPGPGQGSNEQYF.

CDR3: CASSVLLAGELETQYF. The CDR3 DNA is TGTGCCAGCAGTGTATTACTAGCGGGGGAGTTGGAGACCCAGTACTTC. The chain recombines TRBV28 with TRBJ2-5; 11 nucleotides line up with TRBD2. This CDR3 has 16 amino acids. CDR1 is MDHEN, CDR2 SYDVKM, per germline. V dropped 5 bases and J dropped 5; count of bases not matched to a gene: 10.

The chain couples TRBV27 to TRBJ2-5, with TRBD1 matching 10 bases. Trimming took 4 bases from V and 5 from J; bases not matched to a gene: 7. The CDR3 covers 15 residues. CDR1 is MNHEY, CDR2 SMNVEV, per germline (reference sequence). The CDR3, as DNA: TGTGCCAGCAGTTCGGGACAGGGGACGGTGGAGACCCAGTACTTC. Its protein is CASSSGQGTVETQYF.

CDR3 region: CASSQEGPGQGNIQYF. Here the CDR3 DNA reads TGCGCCAGCAGCCAAGAAGGCCCGGGACAGGGGAACATTCAGTACTTC. V is TRBV4-3 and J is TRBJ2-4; 10 nucleotides match TRBD1. This CDR3 is built from 16 residues. V was pared by 0 bases and J by 7 bases, with 6 bases of the junction left unmatched. Germline CDR1 LGHNA, CDR2 YSLEER.

The J gene is TRBJ2-1, the V gene TRBV19, with TRBD2 as a possible D gene (6 bases). CDR3 length equals 16 residues. Between the trimmed V and J ends, which lost 2 bases and 4 bases, there was a span of 15 bases. Germline V CDR1 and CDR2: LNHDA, SQIVND (reference sequence). DNA for the CDR3: TGTGCCAGTAGTATAACGAGGGGCAGCGGGTACAATGAGCAGTTCTTC. Protein product: CASSITRGSGYNEQFF.

The chain couples TRBV2 to TRBJ1-1; TRBD1 matches 8 bases. V lost 8 bases to trimming and J lost 1 base; unmatched junction nucleotides: 6. CDR1 and CDR2 from the germline V gene are SNHLY and FYNNEI. This CDR3 comprises 14 residues. CDR3 sequence: CASQGQATNTEAFF. CDR3 DNA: TGTGCCAGCCAGGGACAGGCGACGAACACTGAAGCTTTCTTT.

The V and J genes are TRBV10-2 and TRBJ2-7, with TRBD2 identical over 12 bases. The germline V gene has CDR1 WSHSY and CDR2 SAAADI. Unmatched junction bases numbered 4, after V lost 6 bases and J lost 1 base. The CDR3 consists of 15 residues. The CDR3 DNA sequence: TGCGCCAGCAGGATAACTAGCGGGGGGTCCTACGAGCAGTACTTC. Translating gives CASRITSGGSYEQYF.

The table lists this clone with a count of one. The chain recombines TRBV10-3 with TRBJ1-1; D possibly corresponds to TRBD1 (5 bases). Trimming shortened V by 3 bases and J by 0 bases, and 20 bases separated the two germline ends. Germline values: CDR1 ENHRY, CDR2 SYGVKD. This CDR3 spans 18 amino acids. This CDR3 reads CAISDPTERKRMNTEAFF. CDR3 coding DNA: TGTGCCATCAGTGACCCGACAGAGCGAAAGAGGATGAACACTGAAGCTTTCTTT.

The chain joins TRBV4-3 to TRBJ2-2; 11 bases are shared with TRBD2. Looked up from germline, CDR1 is LGHNA and CDR2 is YSLEER. Trimming removed 0 bases from V and 0 bases from J; junction bases left unmatched: 9. The CDR3 extends over 20 amino acids. The CDR3 coding sequence is TGCGCCAGCAGCCAAGATTCCGCTAGCGGGGGGAGGCCGAACACCGGGGAGCTGTTTTTT. As protein: CASSQDSASGGRPNTGELFF.

This chain links TRBV2 with TRBJ2-1; D gene ambiguous. Trimming removed 8 bases at V and 5 bases at J, with 7 bases between. There are 11 residues in the CDR3. Germline CDR1 is SNHLY and CDR2 is FYNNEI. DNA of the CDR3: TGTGCCAGCGGAGTACACAATGAGCAGTTCTTC. Amino acids: CASGVHNEQFF. Based on the CDR3 plus reference TRBV2 and TRBJ2-1, the full variable domain is EPEVTQTPSHQVTQMGQEVILRCVPISNHLYFYWYRQILGQKVEFLVSFYNNEISEKSEIFDDQFSVERPDGSNFTLKIRSTKLEDSAMYFCASGVHNEQFFGPGTRLTVL.

The chain has TRBV14 and TRBJ2-7, with D unclear. The length of the CDR3 is 13 residues. The ends were cut back, 0 bases at V and 0 bases at J, with 3 bases in the middle. Looked up from germline, CDR1 is SGHDN and CDR2 is FVKESK. Here the CDR3 reads CASSQDISYEQYF. The DNA for the CDR3 is TGTGCCAGCAGCCAAGACATCTCCTACGAGCAGTACTTC.

This chain uses TRBV19 with TRBJ2-4; D is possibly TRBD2 (6 bases). The CDR3 runs 13 residues. V was trimmed by 9 bases and J by 7 bases, leaving 16 bases between them. From germline, CDR1 is LNHDA and CDR2 SQIVND (reference sequence). As DNA, the CDR3 is TGTGCCAGCGGGATGACCGGGGGTAACATTCAGTACTTC. Residues: CASGMTGGNIQYF.

The chain joins TRBV2 to TRBJ2-4, with TRBD2 matching 9 bases. Looked up from germline, CDR1 is SNHLY and CDR2 is FYNNEI. V shed 4 bases, J shed 0 bases, and the junction held 1 base outside the gene matches. The CDR3 has 15 residues. The CDR3 loop reads CASSGLAVAKNIQYF. DNA for the CDR3: TGTGCCAGCAGTGGACTAGCGGTAGCCAAAAACATTCAGTACTTC.

This sequence joins TRBV4-3 and TRBJ2-4; TRBD2 matches at 14 bases. The junction had 7 bases not matched to a gene; V was cut back by 3 bases and J by 6 bases. The CDR3 has 17 residues. Germline CDR1 reads LGHNA; CDR2 reads YSLEER. CDR3 amino acids: CASSQGLAGASGNIQYF. The CDR3 DNA follows: TGCGCCAGCAGCCAGGGACTAGCGGGGGCGAGTGGAAACATTCAGTACTTC.

A few counts support this clone. The chain joins TRBV6-6 to TRBJ1-1; D unclear. Germline V gene data show CDR1 as MNHNY and CDR2 as SVGAGI (reference sequence). V gave up 7 bases and J gave up 7 bases, with 16 bases separating them. The CDR3 extends over 13 amino acids. The CDR3 DNA sequence: TGTGCCAGCACTATACCACGGGAGGTTGAAGCTTTCTTT. It is translated as CASTIPREVEAFF.

This rearrangement joins TRBV14 to TRBJ2-3, with 11 bases matching TRBD2. J lost 7 bases, V lost 6 bases, and 3 bases had no gene match. Germline lookup yields CDR1 SGHDN and CDR2 FVKESK. The CDR3 runs to 13 residues. This chain's CDR3 is CASRASGGYTQYF. The CDR3 DNA follows: TGTGCCAGCAGAGCTAGCGGGGGGTATACGCAGTATTTT.

The V call is TRBV11-3, the J call TRBJ1-2; D gene unclear. The ends were cut back, 3 bases at V and 1 base at J, with 9 bases in the middle. Germline V gene lookup returns CDR1 SGHNT and CDR2 YENEEA. This CDR3 is built from 14 residues. This CDR3 reads CASSFSHSNYGYTF. CDR3 DNA: TGTGCCAGCAGCTTTTCTCACAGTAACTATGGCTACACCTTC.

The chain links TRBV7-9 to TRBJ2-5; no firm D call. The DNA end lines up better with TRBJ2-7; the J call may be wrong. This CDR3 region has 11 residues. Germline values: CDR1 SEHNR, CDR2 FQNEAQ (reference sequence). CDR3 in amino acids: CASSLEYEQYF. CDR3 bases: TGTGCCAGCAGCTTGGAGTACGAGCAGTACTTC.

The J gene is TRBJ2-1, the V gene TRBV5-1; 8 bases line up with TRBD2. The CDR3 contains 15 residues. Germline values: CDR1 SGHRS, CDR2 YFSETQ. V was clipped by 3 bases and J by 4 bases; unmatched bases: 6. The CDR3 sequence is CASSSRSGDYNEQFF. The DNA for the CDR3 is TGCGCCAGCAGCTCCCGTAGCGGGGATTACAATGAGCAGTTCTTC. The full variable domain, rest sourced from reference TRBV5-1 and TRBJ2-1, is KAGVTQTPRYLIKTRGQQVTLSCSPISGHRSVSWYQQTPGQGLQFLFEYFSETQRNKGNFPGRFSGRQFSNSRSEMNVSTLELGDSALYLCASSSRSGDYNEQFFGPGTRLTVL.

The genes are TRBV2 and TRBJ2-2; D perhaps matches TRBD2 (7 bases). This CDR3 comprises 14 residues. The V end lost 8 bases, the J end lost 5 bases, and 15 bases lay between the germline ends. Per germline, CDR1 SNHLY and CDR2 FYNNEI. The CDR3 protein is CASGRGGGTGELFF. DNA for the CDR3: TGTGCCAGCGGTAGGGGAGGGGGGACCGGGGAGCTGTTTTTT. The variable domain in full, completed from reference TRBV2 and TRBJ2-2, reads EPEVTQTPSHQVTQMGQEVILRCVPISNHLYFYWYRQILGQKVEFLVSFYNNEISEKSEIFDDQFSVERPDGSNFTLKIRSTKLEDSAMYFCASGRGGGTGELFFGEGSRLTVL.

The rearrangement joins TRBV4-1 to TRBJ1-3; D is unresolved. Between the trimmed V and J ends, which lost 3 bases and 0 bases, there was a span of 15 bases. The germline gives CDR1 MGHRA, CDR2 YSYEKL. The CDR3 is made up of 17 amino acids. The chain's CDR3 is CASSQEIAGFSGNTIYF. The CDR3, as DNA: TGCGCCAGCAGCCAGGAAATCGCGGGGTTCTCTGGAAACACCATATATTTT.